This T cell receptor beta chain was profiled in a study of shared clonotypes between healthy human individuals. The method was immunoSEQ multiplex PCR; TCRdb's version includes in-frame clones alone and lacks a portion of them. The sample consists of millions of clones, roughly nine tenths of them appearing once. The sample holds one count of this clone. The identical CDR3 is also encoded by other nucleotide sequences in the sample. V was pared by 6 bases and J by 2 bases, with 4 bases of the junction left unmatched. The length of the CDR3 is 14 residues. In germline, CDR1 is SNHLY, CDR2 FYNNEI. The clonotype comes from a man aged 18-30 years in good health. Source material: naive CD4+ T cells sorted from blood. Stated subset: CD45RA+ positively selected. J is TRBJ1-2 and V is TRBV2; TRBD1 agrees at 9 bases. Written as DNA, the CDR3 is TGTGCCAGCAGCCAAACAGGGGGCAACTATGGCTACACCTTC. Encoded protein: CASSQTGGNYGYTF.